The 12 T cell receptor beta chains given below trace back to one sample, sequenced in a study of blood T cell repertoires in COVID-19. Method: immunoSEQ multiplex PCR; TCRdb's copy keeps in-frame clones and lacks some. The data contain more than 350,000 clones, about 88% of them singletons. Sequencing was done on a sample of PBMCs or T cells enriched from blood (not recorded which). These receptors all come from a woman in her late teens or twenties who had been exposed to COVID-19.

V is TRBV3-1 (or the pseudogene TRBV3-2) and J is TRBJ1-2, with D possibly TRBD1 on 5 matching bases. The V gene lost 0 bases and the J gene lost 1 base, with 12 bases spanning the gap. The CDR3 covers 16 residues. Germline V CDR1 and CDR2: LGHDT, YNNKEL (reference sequence). The CDR3 nucleotides read TGTGCCAGCAGCCAAGATCCGGCAGGGCGTAACTATGGCTACACCTTC. Amino acid sequence: CASSQDPAGRNYGYTF.

CDR3 sequence (DNA): TGTGCCAGCAGTTTAATAGCGCCCCACTCCTACGAGCAGTACTTC. It codes for CASSLIAPHSYEQYF. The chain links TRBV27 to TRBJ2-7, with a possible D match to TRBD2 (5 bases). The CDR3 covers 15 residues. Germline V gene data show CDR1 as MNHEY and CDR2 as SMNVEV (reference sequence). The ends were cut back, 2 bases at V and 0 bases at J, with 11 bases in the middle.

This clone was seen a handful of times. This chain links TRBV7-2 with TRBJ1-1, with D perhaps TRBD1 (6 bases). The germline V gene encodes CDR1 SGHTA and CDR2 FQGNSA. The CDR3 spans 13 residues. V gave up 6 bases and J gave up 0 bases, with 8 bases separating them. CDR3 in amino acids: CASRRQVNTEAFF. The CDR3 DNA is TGTGCCAGCAGGCGACAGGTGAACACTGAAGCTTTCTTT.

The chain is built from TRBV3-1 (or the pseudogene TRBV3-2) and TRBJ2-7; weak D call: TRBD1 (6 bases). Trimming took 0 bases from V and 4 from J, leaving 10 bases between them. The germline V gene has CDR1 LGHDT and CDR2 YNNKEL (reference sequence). This CDR3 region has 14 residues. CDR3 sequence: CASSQEDSRYEQYF. CDR3 DNA: TGTGCCAGCAGCCAAGAGGACAGCAGATACGAGCAGTACTTC.

This clone has a handful of counts. The chain combines TRBV5-1 with TRBJ2-7, with 11 bases aligning to TRBD2. The V and J ends lost 7 bases and 2 bases, in that order; junction bases with no gene match: 11. There are 16 residues in the CDR3. CDR1 and CDR2 (germline): SGHRS, YFSETQ. The DNA of the CDR3 is TGCGCCAGCCGACGTAATATAGCGGGAGGGCCCTACGAGCAGTACTTC. It translates to CASRRNIAGGPYEQYF.

This clone showed up many times. V usage is TRBV5-1 and J usage is TRBJ2-7; TRBD2 matches 7 bases. V trimming: 6 bases; J trimming: 6 bases; junction bases outside the gene matches: 9. Germline-derived CDR1 and CDR2 are SGHRS and YFSETQ. The length of the CDR3 is 13 residues. The CDR3 protein is CASTAGVMGEQYF. Written as DNA, the CDR3 is TGCGCCAGCACGGCGGGAGTAATGGGCGAGCAGTACTTC.

This chain links TRBV5-5 with TRBJ1-5; no clear D. The CDR3 has 16 amino acids. The V end lost 4 bases, the J end lost 2 bases, and 16 bases lay between the germline ends. The germline gives CDR1 SGHKS, CDR2 YYEKEE (reference sequence). CDR3 sequence: CASSPEWTVGNQPQHF. CDR3 sequence (DNA): TGTGCCAGCAGCCCGGAGTGGACTGTGGGCAATCAGCCCCAGCATTTT.

The genes are TRBV27 and TRBJ2-1; possibly TRBD2 for D (5 bases). Trimming pared 5 bases from V and 5 bases from J, leaving 10 bases between. The germline V gene encodes CDR1 MNHEY and CDR2 SMNVEV (reference sequence). The CDR3 spans 13 residues. The CDR3 DNA is TGTGCCAGCAGTCCCCTAGCCGACAATGAGCAGTTCTTC. Translating it yields CASSPLADNEQFF.

The V and J genes are TRBV7-2 and TRBJ2-1, with 10 bases that match TRBD1. Germline CDR1 and CDR2: SGHTA and FQGNSA. J was trimmed by 15 bases and V by 5 bases; bases with no gene match: 7. CDR3 length: 12 residues. The CDR3 DNA sequence: TGTGCCAGCAGCCATTCGGGACAGGGGCTGTTCTTC. It translates to CASSHSGQGLFF.

The genes are TRBV29-1 and TRBJ2-1; D unresolved. V gave up 3 bases and J gave up 6 bases, with 15 bases separating them. This CDR3 has 14 amino acids. Germline CDR1 and CDR2: SQVTM and ANQGSEA. This chain's CDR3 is CSVDSGRRLNEQFF. CDR3 DNA sequence: TGCAGCGTTGATTCGGGTCGGCGGCTCAATGAGCAGTTCTTC.

This chain's CDR3 is CASSQEEGASYNEQFF. In nucleotides, the CDR3 is TGCGCCAGCAGCCAAGAAGAGGGGGCCTCCTACAATGAGCAGTTCTTC. This sequence joins TRBV4-1 and TRBJ2-1, with TRBD1 identical over 7 bases. V lost 0 bases and J lost 0; bases outside the gene matches: 2. This CDR3 region has 16 residues. The germline CDR1 and CDR2 sequences are MGHRA and YSYEKL.

Details on this clone: This specimen includes other DNA sequences encoding the same CDR3. This chain links TRBV5-1 with TRBJ1-2; weak D call: TRBD1 (5 bases). Trimming left V 2 bases short and J 1 base short, with 6 bases between. The germline CDR1 and CDR2 sequences are SGHRS and YFSETQ. This CDR3 has 13 residues. The CDR3 DNA follows: TGCGCCAGCAGCTTCGGGGGTAACTATGGCTACACCTTC. Its translation is CASSFGGNYGYTF.